This record covers a single T cell receptor (beta chain). Antigen specificity is unknown. This specimen belongs to a study of CD8+ T cells in alopecia areata. Findings and limits, study-wide: While patients received tofacitinib, many expanded lesional clones remained present in scalp and blood. Higher clonality was seen in lesional scalp than in normal scalp, especially in alopecia totalis/universalis.

Extracted from the samples, RNA was reverse transcribed into cDNA to serve as the sequencing template. Sequencing used immunoSEQ multiplex PCR; TCRdb keeps in-frame clones, though not all of them. The table lists under 200,000 clones, 60% of them singletons. The germline CDR1 and CDR2 sequences are LNHDA and SQIVND (reference sequence). J was trimmed by 6 bases and V by 5 bases; bases with no gene match: 5. The CDR3 sequence is 15 residues long. Specified treatment: oral pan-JAK inhibitor, 5-10 mg twice daily. The specimen comprised CD4+ T cells sorted from blood, sampled at week 24, from a patient treated with tofacitinib. The source is a human donor with alopecia areata. This rearrangement joins TRBV19 to TRBJ2-1, with 12 bases aligning to TRBD1. This chain's CDR3 is CASSGGQGARNEQFF. For the CDR3, the DNA is TGTGCCAGTAGTGGGGGACAGGGGGCCCGCAATGAGCAGTTCTTC.